The clone carrying this T cell receptor (beta chain) was recorded a few times. What it binds is unknown. The data originate from a study of cytomegalovirus exposure and HLA in healthy donors. Across the whole study: In a previous analysis, 110 million or so unique TCR beta sequences were found from 150 million to 200 million T cells.

The PCR made use of 60 Vbeta and 13 Jbeta primers. Produced via immunoSEQ multiplex PCR; TCRdb's table is partial and in-frame only. The sample lists about 120,000 clones, more than 60% occurring once. The study's findings and limits: As immune exposure information, only CMV serostatus was available. Many donors shared some public TCRs, even though most TCR sequences were rare. Apparent HLA restriction characterized most CMV-associated TCR beta chains in a later analysis.

The germline CDR1 and CDR2 sequences are SQVTM and ANQGSEA. V shed 7 bases and J shed 8 bases, with 18 bases lying between them. This CDR3 comprises 13 residues. Sample: PBMCs. This clonotype was sampled from a man between 35 and 55 years old in good health and CMV-seropositive. The gene calls are TRBV29-1 and TRBJ2-1; D is perhaps TRBD1 (5 bases). CDR3 sequence (DNA): TGCAGCGGGGGCCTGGTAGTTGGCGATGAGCAGTTCTTC. Translation: CSGGLVVGDEQFF.